The 30 T cell receptor beta chains listed next were all sequenced from one sample in a study of T cell responses to AZD1222 COVID-19 vaccine. This table comes from immunoSEQ multiplex PCR, and its TCRdb copy is limited to in-frame clones, with some not included. The sample consists of about 57,000 clones, 65% to 90% of them appearing once. The specimen comprised peripheral blood, sampled on day 0 of AZD1222 vaccination. Receptors originate from an adult in good health.

V usage is TRBV19 and J usage is TRBJ1-2; D unresolved. The germline CDR1 and CDR2 sequences are LNHDA and SQIVND (reference sequence). V was cut by 8 bases and J by 8 bases, with 21 bases left in between. The length of the CDR3 is 14 residues. CDR3 protein: CASAHTGSENGYTF. Here the CDR3 DNA reads TGTGCCAGTGCTCACACGGGGTCCGAAAACGGCTACACCTTC.

This chain connects TRBV12-5 to TRBJ1-2, with D possibly matching TRBD1 (6 bases). Between the trimmed V and J ends, which lost 6 bases and 8 bases, there was a span of 13 bases. Germline assignment: CDR1 LGHNT and CDR2 FRNRAP. The length of the CDR3 is 12 residues. CDR3 nucleotides: TGTGCTAGTGGCGAAACAGGGAACGGCTACACCTTC. This sequence encodes CASGETGNGYTF.

The chain employs TRBV3-1 (or the pseudogene TRBV3-2) and TRBJ2-5; 13 nucleotides align to TRBD2. Germline CDR1 reads LGHDT; CDR2 reads YNNKEL (reference sequence). The CDR3 contains 16 residues. The junction had 8 bases not matched to a gene; V was cut back by 3 bases and J by 7 bases. Here the CDR3 DNA reads TGTGCCAGCAGCCACTCACTAGCGGGGGGGAATATGACCCAGTACTTC. This sequence encodes CASSHSLAGGNMTQYF.

V usage is TRBV5-4 and J usage is TRBJ1-3; the D is unclear. The CDR3 length is 15 residues. Per germline, CDR1 SGHNT and CDR2 YYREEE (reference sequence). V was cut by 0 bases and J by 4 bases, with 11 bases left in between. CDR3 DNA sequence: TGTGCCAGCAGCTTGGACAGTATACCCGGAAACACCATATATTTT. Encoded protein: CASSLDSIPGNTIYF.

The chain employs TRBV5-1 and TRBJ1-4; D perhaps matches TRBD1 (5 bases). V dropped 2 bases and J dropped 8 bases, with 28 bases sitting between them. The CDR3 length is 19 residues. Looked up from germline, CDR1 is SGHRS and CDR2 is YFSETQ. Here the CDR3 DNA reads TGCGCCAGCAGCTTACAGGAGGTGCAAATTGGGGGGATTGAGGAAAAACTGTTTTTT. As protein: CASSLQEVQIGGIEEKLFF.

The V and J genes are TRBV6-5 and TRBJ1-2; 8 nucleotides match TRBD1. CDR1 and CDR2 (germline): MNHEY, SVGAGI. CDR3 length: 15 amino acids. With 0 bases clipped from V and 4 bases from J, the junction kept 4 bases outside the gene matches. The CDR3 DNA sequence: TGTGCCAGCAGTTACTCGACAGGGGCGGCCTATGGCTACACCTTC. The encoded protein is CASSYSTGAAYGYTF.

The chain uses TRBV7-6 and TRBJ1-5, with 9 bases identical to TRBD1. Germline-derived CDR1 and CDR2 are SGHVS and FNYEAQ. The CDR3 totals 15 residues. With V trimmed by 4 bases and J by 4 bases, 5 bases remained unmatched. The CDR3 DNA reads TGTGCCAGCAGCTCCGGGACAGGGAGAAATCAGCCCCAGCATTTT. This sequence encodes CASSSGTGRNQPQHF.

The chain is built from TRBV3-1 (or the pseudogene TRBV3-2) and TRBJ1-1, with D uncertain. CDR3 length: 11 amino acids. The ends were cut back, 2 bases at V and 3 bases at J, with 1 base in the middle. The V gene's germline CDR1 is LGHDT and CDR2 YNNKEL (reference sequence). The CDR3 nucleotides are TGTGCCAGCAGCCAATACACTGAAGCTTTCTTT. Translated: CASSQYTEAFF.

This sequence joins TRBV12-3 or TRBV12-4 and TRBJ1-4; D not certain. The germline V and J ends were trimmed by 3 bases and 6 bases, with 5 bases remaining between them. The CDR3 covers 12 residues. CDR3 DNA sequence: TGTGCCAGCAGTTTTTATTATGAAAAACTGTTTTTT. Its translation: CASSFYYEKLFF.

CDR3 sequence (DNA): TGTGCCAGTAGTACCAGACAGGGGGCCGGCAAAAACATTCAGTACTTC. The encoded protein is CASSTRQGAGKNIQYF. The chain carries TRBV19 and TRBJ2-4; TRBD1 agrees at 10 bases. V shed 4 bases, J shed 3 bases, and the junction held 6 bases outside the gene matches. The germline gives CDR1 LNHDA, CDR2 SQIVND (reference sequence). CDR3 size: 16 residues. The variable domain in full, completed from reference TRBV19 and TRBJ2-4, reads DGGITQSPKYLFRKEGQNVTLSCEQNLNHDAMYWYRQDPGQGLRLIYYSQIVNDFQKGDIAEGYSVSREKKESFPLTVTSAQKNPTAFYLCASSTRQGAGKNIQYFGAGTRLSVL.

V is TRBV11-2 and J is TRBJ2-7; D is possibly TRBD1 (5 bases). This CDR3 is built from 13 residues. V lost 4 bases and J 1 base, leaving 8 bases between the germline ends. Germline CDR1 is SGHAT and CDR2 is FQNNGV. The CDR3 reads CASSSRQSYEQYF. CDR3 DNA: TGTGCCAGCAGCTCCCGACAGTCCTACGAGCAGTACTTC.

The rearrangement links TRBV29-1 to TRBJ1-2, with D perhaps TRBD1 (5 bases). V lost 0 bases and J lost 5, with 13 bases in between. The germline V gene has CDR1 SQVTM and CDR2 ANQGSEA. This CDR3 comprises 14 residues. CDR3: CSVEDHGAGYGYTF. The CDR3 DNA reads TGCAGCGTTGAAGATCATGGGGCTGGGTATGGCTACACCTTC.

The J gene is TRBJ1-4, the V gene TRBV5-1; D possibly corresponds to TRBD1 (6 bases). V was clipped by 1 base and J by 6 bases, with 10 bases between them. CDR1 is SGHRS and CDR2 is YFSETQ in the germline V gene. The CDR3 is 14 residues long. In nucleotides, the CDR3 is TGCGCCAGCAGCTTGACCAGGGGAGATGAAAAACTGTTTTTT. This translates into CASSLTRGDEKLFF.

This chain connects TRBV5-1 to TRBJ2-7, with TRBD1 matching over 8 bases. This CDR3 is built from 15 residues. Germline assignment: CDR1 SGHRS and CDR2 YFSETQ. Trimming at V came to 1 base and at J to 3 bases, leaving 6 bases not matched to a gene. The CDR3 DNA is TGCGCCAGCAGCTTGATCGGACAGGGAAGCTACGAGCAGTACTTC. Protein sequence: CASSLIGQGSYEQYF.

This chain joins TRBV5-1 and TRBJ1-1; D call uncertain. V was cut by 0 bases and J by 5 bases, with 8 bases left in between. CDR1 is SGHRS and CDR2 is YFSETQ in the germline V gene. This CDR3 is built from 13 residues. The CDR3 region has the DNA TGCGCCAGCAGCTTGGCCGAGGGTACTGAAGCTTTCTTT. Protein: CASSLAEGTEAFF.

The chain couples TRBV7-2 to TRBJ1-2, with 9 bases identical to TRBD1. This CDR3 is built from 14 residues. Germline V gives CDR1 SGHTA, CDR2 FQGNSA. With 2 bases clipped from V and 8 bases from J, the junction kept 6 bases outside the gene matches. CDR3 DNA sequence: TGTGCCAGCAGCTTAATGGGACAGGGTCGCGGCTACACCTTC. This translates into CASSLMGQGRGYTF.

This clone was recorded only once. V usage is TRBV7-9 and J usage is TRBJ1-5; 7 bases match TRBD1. Germline trimming cut 1 base from V and 2 bases from J; bases unmatched to any gene: 5. The CDR3 is made up of 16 amino acids. The germline V gene encodes CDR1 SEHNR and CDR2 FQNEAQ (reference sequence). The CDR3 DNA sequence: TGTGCCAGCAGCTTAGGGGCAGGGGGACGCAATCAGCCCCAGCATTTT. The encoded protein is CASSLGAGGRNQPQHF.

A word on this clone: A read error may account for a junction end that differs from germline. The chain couples TRBV12-3 or TRBV12-4 to TRBJ1-2; no definite D call. There are 11 residues in the CDR3. This CDR3 is CASSLGPTHLF. The CDR3 nucleotides read TGTGCCAGCAGTTTAGGACCAACCCACCTCTTC.

The CDR3 DNA reads TGTGCCAGCAGCTCTCCTCGGACACCTGGGGCCAACGTCCTGACTTTC. It encodes CASSSPRTPGANVLTF. The chain uses TRBV13 and TRBJ2-6; D may be TRBD1 (5 bases). Per germline, CDR1 PRHDT and CDR2 FYEKMQ (reference sequence). This CDR3 region has 16 residues. V lost 4 bases, J lost 2 bases, and 12 bases lay in between.

The CDR3 DNA is TGTGCCAGCAGCCCGCGCAGGGGGCGCGACGGCTACACCTTC. Translation gives CASSPRRGRDGYTF. V gene TRBV7-2 combines with J gene TRBJ1-2; TRBD1 matches at 8 bases. J was trimmed by 8 bases and V by 5 bases; bases with no gene match: 10. The V gene's germline CDR1 is SGHTA and CDR2 FQGNSA. CDR3 length: 14 amino acids.

The V and J genes are TRBV7-2 and TRBJ2-3, with 8 bases aligning to TRBD1. V lost 4 bases to trimming and J lost 3 bases; unmatched junction nucleotides: 6. The CDR3 runs 15 residues. In germline, CDR1 is SGHTA, CDR2 FQGNSA. In nucleotides, the CDR3 is TGTGCCAGCAGCTCCGGGACAGGATGGACAGATACGCAGTATTTT. Its protein is CASSSGTGWTDTQYF.

In this sample, this clone turned up a few times. The gene calls are TRBV5-4 and TRBJ2-2, with 11 bases aligning to TRBD2. Germline V lookup: CDR1 SGHNT, CDR2 YYREEE (reference sequence). The junction had 8 bases not matched to a gene; V was cut back by 4 bases and J by 0 bases. CDR3 length equals 18 residues. In DNA, the CDR3 is TGTGCCAGCAGCCCACCGGGACTAGCGGCCGCGAACACCGGGGAGCTGTTTTTT. This encodes CASSPPGLAAANTGELFF.

This clone was detected a few times. V and J are TRBV9 and TRBJ2-2; D is ambiguous. The CDR3 is 16 amino acids. From germline, CDR1 is SGDLS and CDR2 YYNGEE. The V end was cut by 2 bases, the J end by 5 bases, with 16 bases between. CDR3 loop: CASSVELMGNTGELFF. As DNA, the CDR3 is TGTGCCAGCAGCGTGGAGCTAATGGGTAATACCGGGGAGCTGTTTTTT.

The chain carries TRBV5-1 and TRBJ1-2; D ambiguous. This CDR3 has 14 amino acids. The germline gives CDR1 SGHRS, CDR2 YFSETQ. V was cut by 0 bases and J by 2 bases, with 8 bases left in between. The CDR3 is CASSLDEGNYGYTF. CDR3 nucleotide sequence: TGCGCCAGCAGCTTGGATGAAGGGAACTATGGCTACACCTTC.

The V gene is TRBV27, the J gene TRBJ1-6; D uncertain. The V end was cut by 4 bases, the J end by 3 bases, with 1 base between. The germline V gene has CDR1 MNHEY and CDR2 SMNVEV (reference sequence). The CDR3 runs 12 residues. DNA of the CDR3: TGTGCCAGCAGTTACTATAATTCACCCCTCCACTTT. It encodes CASSYYNSPLHF.

There are many counts of this clone. The chain combines TRBV7-6 with TRBJ2-3; D is possibly TRBD2 (5 bases). Trimming stripped 2 bases from V and 3 bases from J, with 12 bases between. CDR3 length: 15 amino acids. Germline V lookup: CDR1 SGHVS, CDR2 FNYEAQ. CDR3 protein: CASSLSRGATDTQYF. For the CDR3, the DNA is TGTGCCAGCAGCTTATCTCGGGGTGCGACAGATACGCAGTATTTT.

The J gene is TRBJ2-1, the V gene TRBV2; D is perhaps TRBD2 (5 bases). The CDR3 contains 12 residues. Germline lookup yields CDR1 SNHLY and CDR2 FYNNEI. Trimming removed 6 bases from V and 8 bases from J, with 11 bases in between. CDR3 bases: TGTGCCAGCAGCCGGACTTCCCATGAGCAGTTCTTC. Translation: CASSRTSHEQFF.

The DNA of the CDR3 is TGTGCCAGCAGCGTATCGGCGGGGGGGCGTAGCACAGATACGCAGTATTTT. As protein: CASSVSAGGRSTDTQYF. The J gene is TRBJ2-3, the V gene TRBV9; 9 nucleotides line up with TRBD2. Germline lookup yields CDR1 SGDLS and CDR2 YYNGEE. The trim removed 1 base at V and 0 bases at J, leaving 6 bases unmatched. CDR3 length equals 17 residues.

This chain uses TRBV5-6 with TRBJ2-7; no clear D. Deletions cut 0 bases from V and 2 bases from J, with 6 bases between. Germline loops: CDR1 SGHDT, CDR2 YYEEEE. The CDR3 contains 13 residues. CDR3 DNA sequence: TGTGCCAGCAGCTTGGGGGGAACCTACGAGCAGTACTTC. It encodes CASSLGGTYEQYF.

The chain has TRBV28 and TRBJ1-1; TRBD1 aligns across 9 bases. The trim removed 5 bases at V and 7 bases at J, leaving 11 bases unmatched. The CDR3 is 15 residues long. Looked up from germline, CDR1 is MDHEN and CDR2 is SYDVKM. DNA for the CDR3: TGTGCCAGCAGTCAAAATACAGGGGGCCCCGGTGAAGCTTTCTTT. Protein sequence: CASSQNTGGPGEAFF.